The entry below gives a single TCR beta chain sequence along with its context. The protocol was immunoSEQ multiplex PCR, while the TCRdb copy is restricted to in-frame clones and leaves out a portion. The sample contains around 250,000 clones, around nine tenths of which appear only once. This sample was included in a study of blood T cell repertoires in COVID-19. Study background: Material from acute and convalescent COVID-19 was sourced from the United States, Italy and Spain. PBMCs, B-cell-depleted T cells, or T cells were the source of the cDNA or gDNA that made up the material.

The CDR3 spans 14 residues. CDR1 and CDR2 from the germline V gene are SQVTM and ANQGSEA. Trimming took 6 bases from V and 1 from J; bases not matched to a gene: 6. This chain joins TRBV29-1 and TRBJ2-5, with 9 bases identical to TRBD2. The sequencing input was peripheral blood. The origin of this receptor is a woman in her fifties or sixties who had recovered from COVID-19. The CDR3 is CSVGASGVQETQYF. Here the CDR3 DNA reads TGCAGCGTCGGGGCTAGCGGGGTCCAAGAGACCCAGTACTTC.